Each of the 18 T cell receptor beta chains below was sequenced from the same sample in a study of T cells after yellow fever vaccination. Using its own MiXCR run on the 5' RACE reads, TCRdb lists one record per CDR3 protein. The sample comprises approximately 550,000 distinct CDR3 sequences, about 14% of which are singletons, and roughly an eighth rests with the top ten. The source was PBMCs, collected on the day of the yellow fever booster vaccination. Receptors originate from a man between 25 and 39 years old who received the YFV17D yellow fever vaccine.

V and J are TRBV30 and TRBJ2-5; D is perhaps TRBD1 or TRBD2 (6 bases each). The V and J ends lost 1 base and 2 bases respectively, with 20 bases between them. The V gene's germline CDR1 is GTSNPN and CDR2 SVGIG (reference sequence). There are 17 residues in the CDR3. The CDR3 nucleotides read TGTGCCTGGAGTGCCCGGGGGCTCAGGGGTGGACAAGAGACCCAGTACTTC. This gives the protein CAWSARGLRGGQETQYF.

The chain carries TRBV20-1 and TRBJ2-7; TRBD2 matches 9 bases. Trimming removed 4 bases from V and 2 bases from J; junction bases left unmatched: 15. Germline V gives CDR1 DFQATT, CDR2 SNEGSKA (reference sequence). The CDR3 runs to 17 residues. CDR3: CSANPGISGRMPYEQYF. The CDR3 DNA follows: TGCAGTGCTAACCCTGGGATTAGCGGGAGAATGCCCTACGAGCAGTACTTC.

CDR3 sequence (DNA): TGTGCCAGCAGCCCGGGGTCCAAGTCGGGTGTTACGCAGTATTTT. It is translated as CASSPGSKSGVTQYF. The chain carries TRBV7-9 and TRBJ2-3; tentative D call: TRBD2 (5 bases). CDR3 length: 15 residues. Germline lookup yields CDR1 SEHNR and CDR2 FQNEAQ (reference sequence). V lost 5 bases, J lost 8 bases, and 20 bases lay in between.

The chain employs TRBV7-8 and TRBJ2-7, with D uncertain. The CDR3 is made up of 15 amino acids. Germline assignment: CDR1 SGHVS and CDR2 FQNEAQ. Trimming cost V 7 bases and J 9 bases, with 25 bases left between them. As DNA, the CDR3 is TGTGCCAGCACCTCCGGCCTCCAGCTGGCCCAAGCGCAGTACTTC. Translation gives CASTSGLQLAQAQYF. Supplemented by reference TRBV7-8 and TRBJ2-7, the full variable domain reads GAGVSQSPRYKVAKRGQDVALRCDPISGHVSLFWYQQALGQGPEFLTYFQNEAQLDKSGLPSDRFFAERPEGSVSTLKIQRTQQEDSAVYLCASTSGLQLAQAQYFGPGTRLTVT.

This clonotype showed up just a few times. The chain couples TRBV29-1 to TRBJ2-5; no clear D. V was clipped by 7 bases and J by 5 bases, with 14 bases between them. This CDR3 is built from 12 residues. The germline gives CDR1 SQVTM, CDR2 ANQGSEA. CDR3 DNA sequence: TGCAGCGCCAAACCGGGTGATGAGACCCAGTACTTC. Translation gives CSAKPGDETQYF.

This clonotype has a handful of counts. V and J are TRBV20-1 and TRBJ2-7; 7 bases align to TRBD2. The germline V gene encodes CDR1 DFQATT and CDR2 SNEGSKA (reference sequence). V trimming: 3 bases; J trimming: 7 bases; junction bases outside the gene matches: 3. The CDR3 has 11 amino acids. The chain's CDR3 is CSARTGGEQYF. CDR3 bases: TGCAGTGCTAGGACGGGAGGAGAGCAGTACTTC.

This clonotype was counted ten times or more. The chain joins TRBV11-2 to TRBJ2-3; 9 nucleotides agree with TRBD2. CDR3 length: 16 residues. CDR1 and CDR2 (germline): SGHAT, FQNNGV. V gave up 5 bases and J gave up 4 bases; unmatched junction bases: 10. CDR3 in amino acids: CASSLMAGGPSDTQYF. In DNA form, the CDR3 reads TGTGCCAGCAGCCTAATGGCGGGAGGGCCTTCAGATACGCAGTATTTT. The entire variable domain, with the rest obtained from reference TRBV11-2 and TRBJ2-3, is as follows: EAGVAQSPRYKIIEKRQSVAFWCNPISGHATLYWYQQILGQGPKLLIQFQNNGVVDDSQLPKDRFSAERLKGVDSTLKIQPAKLEDSAVYLCASSLMAGGPSDTQYFGPGTRLTVL.

This clonotype was observed a few times. This chain uses TRBV5-1 with TRBJ2-1; D is perhaps TRBD2 (5 bases). The V end was cut by 0 bases, the J end by 7 bases, with 17 bases between. The length of the CDR3 is 16 residues. Germline CDR1 reads SGHRS; CDR2 reads YFSETQ. The CDR3 loop is CASSLGGPTGMNEQFF. CDR3 sequence (DNA): TGCGCCAGCAGCTTGGGAGGGCCGACGGGTATGAATGAGCAGTTCTTC.

This clonotype showed up just a few times. The V gene is TRBV10-1, the J gene TRBJ2-2; a weak D match, TRBD2 (5 bases). The CDR3 totals 14 residues. Per germline, CDR1 WNHNN and CDR2 SYGVQD (reference sequence). Trimming left V 2 bases short and J 1 base short, with 5 bases between. The CDR3 reads CASSEEGNTGELFF. Written as DNA, the CDR3 is TGCGCCAGCAGTGAGGAGGGGAACACCGGGGAGCTGTTTTTT.

This clonotype was observed a few times. The V and J genes are TRBV15 and TRBJ1-5; no clear D gene. Deletions cut 2 bases from V and 5 bases from J, with 7 bases between. This CDR3 has 13 residues. Per the germline V gene, CDR1 is LNHNV and CDR2 is YYDKDF (reference sequence). CDR3 sequence (DNA): TGTGCCACCAGCAGACAGGACGATCAGCCCCAGCATTTT. Encoded protein: CATSRQDDQPQHF.

V gene TRBV2 combines with J gene TRBJ1-1; perhaps TRBD1 as D (5 bases). CDR1 is SNHLY, CDR2 FYNNEI, per germline. The CDR3 loop spans 14 amino acids. V was clipped by 6 bases and J by 6 bases, with 17 bases between them. The CDR3 DNA reads as TGTGCCAGCAGGGCCCGTCAGGGTGTCCCTGAAGCTTTCTTT. It translates to CASRARQGVPEAFF.

The chain combines TRBV3-1 with TRBJ2-1; the D is unclear. Trimming took off 3 bases at V and 8 bases at J, with 5 bases between the two ends. Germline V gene data show CDR1 as LGHDT and CDR2 as YNNKEL (reference sequence). The CDR3 sequence is 11 residues long. This chain's CDR3 is CASSQMDEQFF. The CDR3 coding sequence is TGTGCCAGCAGCCAGATGGATGAGCAGTTCTTC.

The chain carries TRBV6-2 or TRBV6-3 and TRBJ2-2, with 11 bases lining up with TRBD1. V was pared by 6 bases and J by 9 bases, with 18 bases of the junction left unmatched. The CDR3 contains 18 residues. Germline CDR1 is MNHEY and CDR2 is SVGEGT. CDR3: CASSDLFGQGASSRELFF. CDR3 nucleotides: TGTGCCAGCAGCGATCTCTTCGGACAGGGGGCTTCCTCTCGGGAGCTGTTTTTT.

CDR3 protein: CAISGISLAGSIGDTQYF. As DNA, the CDR3 is TGTGCCATCAGTGGAATATCGCTAGCGGGCAGTATCGGGGATACGCAGTATTTT. This chain connects TRBV10-3 to TRBJ2-3; TRBD2 agrees at 8 bases. The CDR3 spans 18 residues. From germline, CDR1 is ENHRY and CDR2 SYGVKD. Trimming took 4 bases from V and 6 from J; bases not matched to a gene: 18.

V gene TRBV19 combines with J gene TRBJ2-6; the D is unclear. Germline V gene lookup returns CDR1 LNHDA and CDR2 SQIVND (reference sequence). The ends were cut back, 5 bases at V and 1 base at J, with 6 bases in the middle. This CDR3 is built from 14 residues. Here the CDR3 reads CASSGPSGANVLTF. The CDR3 DNA follows: TGTGCCAGTAGTGGACCGTCTGGGGCCAACGTCCTGACTTTC.

The V and J genes are TRBV20-1 and TRBJ2-6; D is unresolved. This CDR3 comprises 13 residues. CDR1 and CDR2 from the germline V gene are DFQATT and SNEGSKA (reference sequence). With 3 bases removed from V and 2 bases from J, the gap between germline ends came to 5 bases. CDR3 in amino acids: CSARGPGANVLTF. Written as DNA, the CDR3 is TGCAGTGCTAGGGGCCCTGGGGCCAACGTCCTGACTTTC.

This clonotype was counted a few times. The chain employs TRBV28 and TRBJ2-3; the D is unclear. CDR3 length equals 13 residues. The germline gives CDR1 MDHEN, CDR2 SYDVKM. V lost 2 bases to trimming and J lost 8 bases, with 11 bases between them. The CDR3 sequence is CASSLLGSGTQYF. The CDR3 DNA follows: TGTGCCAGCAGTTTACTGGGATCTGGTACGCAGTATTTT.

This clonotype has only a few counts. This sequence joins TRBV24-1 and TRBJ2-1; D is ambiguous. Germline values: CDR1 KGHDR, CDR2 SFDVKD. V was cut by 1 base and J by 14 bases, with 17 bases left in between. CDR3 length equals 14 residues. The CDR3 sequence: CATSDLNENSPEFF. As DNA, the CDR3 is TGTGCCACCAGTGATTTAAACGAGAACAGCCCAGAGTTCTTC.